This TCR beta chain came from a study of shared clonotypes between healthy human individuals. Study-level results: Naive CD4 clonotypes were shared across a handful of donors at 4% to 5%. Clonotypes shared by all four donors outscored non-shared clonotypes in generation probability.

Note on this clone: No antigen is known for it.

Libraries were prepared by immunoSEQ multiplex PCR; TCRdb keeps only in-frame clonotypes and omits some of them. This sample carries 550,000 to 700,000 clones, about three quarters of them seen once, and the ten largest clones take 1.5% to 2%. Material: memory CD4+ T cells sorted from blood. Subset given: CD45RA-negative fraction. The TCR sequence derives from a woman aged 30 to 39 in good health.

DNA for the CDR3: TGTGCCAGCAGTTTCGGACAGGGGTACGAGACCCAGTACTTC. Residues: CASSFGQGYETQYF. The V gene is TRBV28, the J gene TRBJ2-5; 9 nucleotides line up with TRBD1. From germline, CDR1 is MDHEN and CDR2 SYDVKM. The J segment lost 5 bases and the V segment lost 3 bases, leaving 4 bases of the junction unmatched. This CDR3 spans 14 amino acids.